The text below deals with one T cell receptor (beta chain). Its antigen is still unknown. Sequencing used cDNA as its template, made by extracting RNA and reverse transcribing it. Sequencing used immunoSEQ multiplex PCR; TCRdb keeps in-frame clones, though not all of them. The table shows 13,000 or so clones, with roughly 50% occurring only once. This CDR3 is built from 11 residues. J gave up 7 bases and V 5 bases, and 1 base lay outside the gene matches. CDR1 KGHSY and CDR2 FQNENV come from the germline V gene. The data stem from a study of CD8+ T cells in alopecia areata. Study in general: Tofacitinib administration to treated patients was oral, at 5 to 10 mg twice daily. Tofacitinib administration persisted for 6 to 18 months, succeeded by 6 months off drug.

Study-wide results and limits: TCRs were shared less clearly across patients than in mice, possibly for HLA-related reasons. Lesional tissue from the scalp (especially in alopecia totalis/universalis) showed higher clonality than normal scalp.

Lesional scalp tissue (obtained by punch biopsy) and peripheral blood were collected from alopecia areata patients. The chain joins TRBV16 to TRBJ1-2, with 7 bases identical to TRBD1. Sequencing was performed on skin. This TCR came from a human donor with alopecia areata. CDR3 loop: CASSWDSGYTF. DNA for the CDR3: TGTGCCAGCAGCTGGGACAGTGGCTACACCTTC.